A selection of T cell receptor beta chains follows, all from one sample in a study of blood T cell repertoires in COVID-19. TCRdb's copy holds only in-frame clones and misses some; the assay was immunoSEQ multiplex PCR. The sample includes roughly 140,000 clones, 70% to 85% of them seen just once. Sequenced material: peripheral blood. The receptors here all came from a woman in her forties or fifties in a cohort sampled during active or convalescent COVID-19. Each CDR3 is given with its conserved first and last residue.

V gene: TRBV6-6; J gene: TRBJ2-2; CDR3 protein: CASRVAVNTGELFF
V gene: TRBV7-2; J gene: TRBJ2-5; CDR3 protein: CASSLLAGAPTGRETQYF
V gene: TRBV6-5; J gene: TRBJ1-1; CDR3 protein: CASSRAPDRGGEAFF
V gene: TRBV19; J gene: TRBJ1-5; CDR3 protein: CASSKDSQGYSNQPQHF
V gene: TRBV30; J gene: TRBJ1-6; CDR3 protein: CAWRKYRGGGDNSPLHF
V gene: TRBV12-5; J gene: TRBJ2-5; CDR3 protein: CASGLGSTSGGSETQYF
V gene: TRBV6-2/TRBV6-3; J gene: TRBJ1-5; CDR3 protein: CASSRSTSNQPQHF
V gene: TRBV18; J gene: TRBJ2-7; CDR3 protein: CASTGGDSNEQYF
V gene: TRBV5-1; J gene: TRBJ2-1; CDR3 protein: CASSLGLEGVFGEQFF
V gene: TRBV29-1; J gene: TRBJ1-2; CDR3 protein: CSVGDRGTYGYTF
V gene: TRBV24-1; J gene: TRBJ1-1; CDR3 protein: CATGGGAGNTEAFF
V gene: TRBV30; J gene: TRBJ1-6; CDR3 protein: CAWRNEASYNSPLHF
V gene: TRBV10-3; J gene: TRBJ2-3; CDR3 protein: CAISEFDGGPIDTQYF
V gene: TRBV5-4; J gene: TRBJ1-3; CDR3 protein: CASSLQGTGNTIYF
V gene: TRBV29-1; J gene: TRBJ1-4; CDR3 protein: CSVNGGGGPEKLFF